These 22 T cell receptor beta chains were all obtained from the same sample, sequenced in a study of Graves' ophthalmopathy and Graves' hyperthyroidism. RNA transcripts were the template, and TCR beta CDR3 regions were amplified from them. HTBI primers served in a first-round RT-PCR, which a second-round multiplex PCR followed. TCRdb called the multiplex PCR reads again in MiXCR, with one record for every CDR3 protein. The table includes hundreds of thousands of distinct CDR3 sequences, 21% detected once. What was sequenced was peripheral blood. The receptors here all came from a woman under 30 with stable Graves' hyperthyroidism.

The chain recombines TRBV12-3 or TRBV12-4 with TRBJ1-2; 9 nucleotides align to TRBD1. V lost 3 bases, J lost 3 bases, and 5 bases stayed unmatched. CDR3 size: 15 residues. The CDR3 coding sequence is TGTGCCAGCAGTTTTGCGGACAGGGGAGACTATGGCTACACCTTC. Its protein product is CASSFADRGDYGYTF.

A note on this clonotype: Possible read error: a much larger clone is one base away. The J gene is TRBJ2-5, the V gene TRBV13; no clear D gene. CDR1 is PRHDT, CDR2 FYEKMQ, per germline (reference sequence). The CDR3 spans 14 residues. The CDR3 spells CASSLGLVGETRYF. DNA for the CDR3: TGTGCCAGCAGCTTAGGTCTTGTAGGCGAGACCCGGTACTTC. Together with reference TRBV13 and TRBJ2-5, the CDR3 gives the full variable domain: AAGVIQSPRHLIKEKRETATLKCYPIPRHDTVYWYQQGPGQDPQFLISFYEKMQSDKGSIPDRFSAQQFSDYHSELNMSSLELGDSALYFCASSLGLVGETRYFGPGTRLLVL.

Concerning this clonotype: The junction departs from germline at one end; a sequencing error may be responsible. The chain recombines TRBV20-1 with TRBJ2-7; 13 nucleotides line up with TRBD2. This CDR3 contains 16 residues. Germline assignment: CDR1 DFQATT and CDR2 SNEGSKA (reference sequence). CDR3 residues: CSARALTSGGGYAQYF. The CDR3 nucleotides read TGCAGTGCTAGAGCTTTAACTAGCGGGGGGGGTTACGCGCAGTACTTC.

Many counts were recorded for this clonotype. The chain links TRBV7-6 to TRBJ1-2; D is ambiguous. V lost 2 bases and J 5 bases, leaving 15 bases between the germline ends. Looked up from germline, CDR1 is SGHVS and CDR2 is FNYEAQ. The CDR3 is 15 amino acids. The CDR3 protein is CASSLTIEGVYGYTF. For the CDR3, the DNA is TGTGCCAGCAGCTTAACGATCGAAGGCGTATATGGCTACACCTTC.

For the CDR3, the DNA is TGTGCCACCAGTGATTTGAAGGGGGACGTCTATGGCTACACCTTC. Translating gives CATSDLKGDVYGYTF. The rearrangement uses TRBV24-1 and TRBJ1-2; D may be TRBD1 (6 bases). V lost 0 bases to trimming and J lost 4 bases, with 11 bases between them. CDR3 size: 15 residues. Germline values: CDR1 KGHDR, CDR2 SFDVKD.

V gene TRBV6-1 combines with J gene TRBJ1-2, with D hard to call. V lost 7 bases, J lost 7 bases, and 10 bases lay in between. This CDR3 is built from 11 residues. The germline V gene has CDR1 MNHNS and CDR2 SASEGT. CDR3 nucleotide sequence: TGTGCCAGCAATAGTAAGGGTGGCTACACCTTC. It yields the protein CASNSKGGYTF.

The chain employs TRBV6-1 and TRBJ2-7; TRBD2 is a possible D gene (5 bases). The germline CDR1 and CDR2 sequences are MNHNS and SASEGT. There are 14 residues in the CDR3. The V and J ends lost 1 base and 2 bases respectively, with 9 bases between them. The DNA for the CDR3 is TGTGCCAGCAGTGAAGGCGGGTCGGCCTACGAGCAGTACTTC. This codes for CASSEGGSAYEQYF.

The rearrangement joins TRBV10-3 to TRBJ2-7; 8 bases align to TRBD2. The CDR3 loop spans 12 amino acids. The germline CDR1 and CDR2 sequences are ENHRY and SYGVKD. J gave up 4 bases and V 10 bases, and 6 bases lay outside the gene matches. In DNA, the CDR3 is TGTGCCACCAGCGGGGGCGGGTACGAGCAGTACTTC. Its protein is CATSGGGYEQYF.

The chain employs TRBV3-1 and TRBJ2-5, with D maybe TRBD2 (5 bases). CDR1 and CDR2 (germline): LGHDT, YNNKEL (reference sequence). The V end was cut by 3 bases, the J end by 2 bases, with 7 bases between. The CDR3 is 13 residues long. The CDR3, as DNA: TGTGCCAGCAGCCACGAGGGTCAAGAGACCCAGTACTTC. Translation gives CASSHEGQETQYF.

This sequence joins TRBV7-8 and TRBJ2-7; tentatively, D is TRBD1 or TRBD2 (5 bases each). The V end was cut by 5 bases, the J end by 4 bases, with 18 bases between. Germline V lookup: CDR1 SGHVS, CDR2 FQNEAQ. This CDR3 is 15 amino acids long. The CDR3 protein is CASSASTGQTYEQYF. The CDR3 region has the DNA TGTGCCAGCAGCGCCAGCACGGGGCAGACTTACGAGCAGTACTTC.

This clonotype was observed at least ten times. V usage is TRBV12-3 or TRBV12-4 and J usage is TRBJ2-7; D might be TRBD2 (6 bases). The V end lost 3 bases, the J end lost 6 bases, and 12 bases lay between the germline ends. The CDR3 spans 13 residues. CDR3 region: CASSFGGLSEQYF. CDR3 nucleotide sequence: TGTGCCAGCAGTTTCGGGGGACTCAGCGAGCAGTACTTC.

Comments on this clonotype: Being one base from a much bigger clone, this may be a read error. The gene calls are TRBV20-1 and TRBJ1-2; 8 bases fit TRBD1. The V segment lost 2 bases and the J segment 8 bases; nucleotides outside the gene matches: 7. Germline-derived CDR1 and CDR2 are DFQATT and SNEGSKA (reference sequence). CDR3 size: 13 residues. The CDR3: CSARIQGAGGYTF. In DNA form, the CDR3 reads TGCAGTGCTAGAATCCAGGGGGCGGGAGGCTACACCTTC.

This clonotype was seen at least ten times. The rearrangement joins TRBV19 to TRBJ2-5; 9 bases match TRBD1. With V trimmed by 5 bases and J by 4 bases, 2 bases remained unmatched. The CDR3 extends over 13 amino acids. The germline gives CDR1 LNHDA, CDR2 SQIVND (reference sequence). The CDR3 here is CASSWTGAETQYF. CDR3 coding DNA: TGTGCCAGTAGTTGGACAGGGGCAGAGACCCAGTACTTC.

This clonotype appeared many times. This chain uses TRBV20-1 with TRBJ1-1; possibly TRBD1 for D (5 bases). V was trimmed by 3 bases and J by 7 bases, leaving 18 bases between them. This CDR3 comprises 14 residues. From germline, CDR1 is DFQATT and CDR2 SNEGSKA (reference sequence). In DNA, the CDR3 is TGCAGTGCTAGCTCCGGGACCCTCCGAAGTGAAGCTTTCTTT. It is translated as CSASSGTLRSEAFF.

This clonotype showed up just a few times. The genes are TRBV29-1 and TRBJ2-5, with TRBD2 identical over 11 bases. The CDR3 loop spans 14 amino acids. Germline CDR1 reads SQVTM; CDR2 reads ANQGSEA. The trim removed 6 bases at V and 5 bases at J, leaving 8 bases unmatched. CDR3 nucleotides: TGCAGCGTCGCCGCGGGGACTAGCGGTGAGACCCAGTACTTC. Protein product: CSVAAGTSGETQYF. Full variable domain (outside the CDR3, taken from reference TRBV29-1 and TRBJ2-5): SAVISQKPSRDICQRGTSLTIQCQVDSQVTMMFWYRQQPGQSLTLIATANQGSEATYESGFVIDKFPISRPNLTFSTLTVSNMSPEDSSIYLCSVAAGTSGETQYFGPGTRLLVL.

The chain is built from TRBV27 and TRBJ1-5; maybe TRBD1 (6 bases). Germline loops: CDR1 MNHEY, CDR2 SMNVEV (reference sequence). V was pared by 4 bases and J by 3 bases, with 13 bases between. The CDR3 sequence is 15 residues long. The CDR3 reads CASSYRAGSNQPQHF. The CDR3 DNA sequence: TGTGCCAGCAGTTACAGGGCAGGGTCCAATCAGCCCCAGCATTTT.

This clonotype has ten or more counts. The rearrangement uses TRBV28 and TRBJ2-7; maybe TRBD1 (6 bases). This CDR3 spans 14 amino acids. Trimming removed 6 bases from V and 0 bases from J, with 12 bases in between. CDR1 and CDR2 from the germline V gene are MDHEN and SYDVKM. CDR3 loop: CASSTPQGSYEQYF. The CDR3 nucleotides read TGTGCCAGCAGCACCCCACAGGGCTCCTACGAGCAGTACTTC.

V is TRBV19 and J is TRBJ1-2; possibly TRBD1 for D (6 bases). The CDR3 has 13 amino acids. CDR1 is LNHDA, CDR2 SQIVND, per germline (reference sequence). V was trimmed by 5 bases and J by 6 bases, leaving 13 bases between them. CDR3 nucleotides: TGTGCCAGTAGTGCCGATCAGGGGCATGGCTACACCTTC. It codes for CASSADQGHGYTF.

This clonotype occurred many times. This chain connects TRBV19 to TRBJ2-7, with D uncertain. Trimming cost V 3 bases and J 6 bases, with 15 bases left between them. From germline, CDR1 is LNHDA and CDR2 SQIVND (reference sequence). The CDR3 loop spans 14 amino acids. The CDR3 protein is CASSIDFLGGEQYF. The DNA for the CDR3 is TGTGCCAGTAGTATCGACTTCCTCGGTGGCGAGCAGTACTTC.

This clonotype was seen a few times. The V gene is TRBV6-4, the J gene TRBJ1-5; D is ambiguous. Per germline, CDR1 MRHNA and CDR2 SNTAGT. This CDR3 is built from 11 residues. Trimming shortened V by 8 bases and J by 7 bases, and 9 bases separated the two germline ends. The CDR3 DNA reads as TGTGCCAGCGAGGTCGCCCAGCCCCAGCATTTT. It codes for CASEVAQPQHF.

This rearrangement joins TRBV10-1 to TRBJ1-1; D gene unclear. Germline assignment: CDR1 WNHNN and CDR2 SYGVQD (reference sequence). Trimming took off 3 bases at V and 5 bases at J, with 13 bases between the two ends. The CDR3 is made up of 14 amino acids. In nucleotides, the CDR3 is TGCGCCAGCAGTGATGACAACCTGGCTACTGAAGCTTTCTTT. It is translated as CASSDDNLATEAFF.

This clonotype has only a few counts. This chain connects TRBV11-2 to TRBJ2-2; D may be TRBD2 (8 bases). Germline V lookup: CDR1 SGHAT, CDR2 FQNNGV. The CDR3 covers 19 residues. The V end was cut by 2 bases, the J end by 0 bases, with 19 bases between. For the CDR3, the DNA is TGTGCCAGCAGCTTACACAGGGGTTTGGGACTAGCGAACACCGGGGAGCTGTTTTTT. Amino acids: CASSLHRGLGLANTGELFF.